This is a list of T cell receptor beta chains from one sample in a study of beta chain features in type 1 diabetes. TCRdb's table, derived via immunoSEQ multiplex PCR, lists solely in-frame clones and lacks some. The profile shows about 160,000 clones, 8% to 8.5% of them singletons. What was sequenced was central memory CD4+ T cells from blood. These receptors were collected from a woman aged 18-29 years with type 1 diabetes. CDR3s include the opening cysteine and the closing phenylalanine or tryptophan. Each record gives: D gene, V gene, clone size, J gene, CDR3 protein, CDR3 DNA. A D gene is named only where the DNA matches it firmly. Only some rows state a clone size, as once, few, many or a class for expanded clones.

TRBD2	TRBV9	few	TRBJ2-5	CASSLAGAEETQYF	TGTGCCAGCAGTCTAGCGGGGGCCGAAGAGACCCAGTACTTC
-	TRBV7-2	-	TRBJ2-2	CASSAGRTGELFF	TGTGCCAGCAGCGCAGGGCGTACCGGGGAGCTGTTTTTT
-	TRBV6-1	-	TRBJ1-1	CASSQANAGAEAFF	TGTGCCAGCAGCCAAGCTAACGCGGGGGCTGAAGCTTTCTTT
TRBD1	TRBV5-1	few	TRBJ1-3	CASSDTGAGSGNTIYF	TGCGCCAGCAGCGACACAGGGGCCGGCTCTGGAAACACCATATATTTT
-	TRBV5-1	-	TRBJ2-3	CASRDGLRRDTQYF	TGCGCCAGCAGGGACGGACTGCGCCGTGATACGCAGTATTTT
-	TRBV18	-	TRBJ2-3	CASSPVSGSDTQYF	TGTGCCAGCTCACCGGTGTCAGGATCAGATACGCAGTATTTT
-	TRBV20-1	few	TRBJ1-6	CSAPRVSPLHF	TGCAGTGCCCCCAGGGTTTCACCCCTCCACTTT
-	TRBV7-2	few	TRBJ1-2	CASSSYAARYGYTF	TGTGCCAGCAGCTCTTATGCGGCCCGGTATGGCTACACCTTC
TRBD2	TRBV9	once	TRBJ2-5	CASSATGTSGGADQETQYF	TGTGCCAGCAGCGCCACCGGGACTAGCGGGGGGGCCGACCAAGAGACCCAGTACTTC
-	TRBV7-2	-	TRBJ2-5	CASRVLVEETQYF	TGTGCCAGCAGAGTACTCGTAGAAGAGACCCAGTACTTC
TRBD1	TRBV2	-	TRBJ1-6	CASRGTGVSSPLHF	TGTGCCAGCAGAGGGACAGGGGTTAGTTCACCCCTCCACTTT
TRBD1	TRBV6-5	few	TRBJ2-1	CASSTRTGQNEQFF	TGTGCCAGCAGTACAAGGACAGGGCAGAATGAGCAGTTCTTC
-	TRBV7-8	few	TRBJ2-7	CASSSAPRYERYF	TGTGCCAGCAGCTCTGCCCCCCGCTACGAGCGGTACTTC
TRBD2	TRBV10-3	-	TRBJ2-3	CAISEGSSGSGTDTQYF	TGTGCCATCAGTGAGGGGTCTAGCGGGAGTGGCACAGATACGCAGTATTTT
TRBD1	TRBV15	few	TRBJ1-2	CATSVMDRGGYTF	TGTGCCACCAGCGTGATGGACAGGGGTGGCTACACCTTC
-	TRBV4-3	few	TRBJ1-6	CASSQDLGNSPLHF	TGCGCCAGCAGCCAAGATCTGGGCAATTCACCCCTCCACTTT
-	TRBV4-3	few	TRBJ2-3	CASSQAGAGTDTQYF	TGCGCCAGCAGCCAAGCGGGTGCGGGAACAGATACGCAGTATTTT
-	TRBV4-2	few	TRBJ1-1	CASSQEMGAGRTEAFF	TGTGCCAGCAGCCAAGAGATGGGTGCAGGGAGGACTGAAGCTTTCTTT
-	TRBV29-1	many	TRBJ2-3	CSVESGLYTDTQYF	TGCAGCGTTGAATCAGGGCTTTATACAGATACGCAGTATTTT
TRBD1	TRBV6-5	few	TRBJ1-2	CASRQGANYGYTF	TGTGCCAGCAGGCAGGGGGCCAACTATGGCTACACCTTC
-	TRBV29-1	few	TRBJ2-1	CSVRDPAGTQAPREQFF	TGCAGCGTTCGGGATCCAGCCGGGACTCAAGCGCCCCGTGAGCAGTTCTTC
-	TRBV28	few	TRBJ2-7	CASSLSGGGSSYEQYF	TGTGCCAGCAGTTTATCTGGCGGCGGAAGCTCCTACGAGCAGTACTTC
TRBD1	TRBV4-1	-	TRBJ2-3	CASSQDRSRGMYTDTQYF	TGCGCCAGCAGCCAAGATCGGTCCAGGGGGATGTACACAGATACGCAGTATTTT
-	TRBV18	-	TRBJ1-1	CASSPGATEAFF	TGTGCCAGCTCACCAGGGGCCACTGAAGCTTTCTTT
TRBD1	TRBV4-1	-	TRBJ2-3	CASSAPGQGPHTQYF	TGCGCCAGCAGCGCACCGGGACAGGGCCCCCATACGCAGTATTTT
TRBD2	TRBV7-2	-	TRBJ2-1	CASTYERGYYNEQFF	TGTGCCAGCACCTACGAGCGGGGGTACTACAATGAGCAGTTCTTC
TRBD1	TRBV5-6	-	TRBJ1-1	CASSPPTGVGTEAFF	TGTGCCAGCAGCCCCCCGACAGGGGTGGGCACTGAAGCTTTCTTT
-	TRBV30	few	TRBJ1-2	CAWSRAGATGYGYTF	TGTGCCTGGAGTCGGGCGGGCGCGACAGGCTATGGCTACACCTTC
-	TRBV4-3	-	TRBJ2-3	CASSSKQGTDTQYF	TGCGCCAGCAGCTCAAAACAGGGCACAGATACGCAGTATTTT
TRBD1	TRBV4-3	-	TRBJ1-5	CASSQDLQGAKQPQHF	TGCGCCAGCAGCCAAGATCTCCAGGGGGCAAAACAGCCCCAGCATTTT
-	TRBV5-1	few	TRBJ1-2	CASRDTANYGYTF	TGCGCCAGCAGGGACACAGCTAACTATGGCTACACCTTC
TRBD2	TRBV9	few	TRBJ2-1	CASNRLAGDNEQFF	TGTGCCAGCAATCGGCTAGCGGGTGACAATGAGCAGTTCTTC
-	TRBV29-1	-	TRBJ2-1	CSVESWRDYNEQFF	TGCAGCGTTGAGTCATGGCGGGACTACAATGAGCAGTTCTTC
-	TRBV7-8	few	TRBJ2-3	CASSLDMSPTQYF	TGTGCCAGCAGCTTAGACATGTCCCCGACGCAGTATTTT
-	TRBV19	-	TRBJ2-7	CASSSRVPPYEQYF	TGTGCCAGTAGCTCCCGGGTCCCTCCCTACGAGCAGTACTTC
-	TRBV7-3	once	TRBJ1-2	CASSLQGNYGYTF	TGTGCCAGCAGCTTACAGGGAAACTATGGCTACACCTTC
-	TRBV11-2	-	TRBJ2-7	CASSPPGGSYEQYF	TGTGCCAGCAGCCCCCCTGGTGGGAGCTACGAGCAGTACTTC
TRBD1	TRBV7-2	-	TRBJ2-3	CASSLGQGRTDTQYF	TGTGCCAGCAGCTTGGGACAGGGGCGCACAGATACGCAGTATTTT
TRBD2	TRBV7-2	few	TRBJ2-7	CASSLETGGYEQYF	TGTGCCAGCAGCTTAGAAACGGGAGGCTACGAGCAGTACTTC
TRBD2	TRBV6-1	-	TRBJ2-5	CASSVVREKETQYF	TGTGCCAGCAGTGTAGTGCGGGAGAAAGAGACCCAGTACTTC
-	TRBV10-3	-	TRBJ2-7	CAISPTGDEQYF	TGTGCCATCAGTCCCACCGGGGACGAGCAGTACTTC
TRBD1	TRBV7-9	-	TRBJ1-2	CASSLPDRGGDGYTF	TGTGCCAGCAGCTTACCGGACAGGGGGGGGGATGGCTACACCTTC
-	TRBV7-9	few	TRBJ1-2	CASSLEARGYTF	TGTGCCAGCAGCTTAGAGGCGCGGGGCTACACCTTC
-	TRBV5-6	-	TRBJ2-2	CASSFPLTGELFF	TGTGCCAGCAGCTTCCCCCTCACCGGGGAGCTGTTTTTT
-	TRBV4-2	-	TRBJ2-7	CASSQGLGDYEQYF	TGTGCCAGCAGCCAAGGACTCGGGGATTACGAGCAGTACTTC
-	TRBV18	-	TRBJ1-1	CASSPKTEAFF	TGTGCCAGCTCACCTAAAACTGAAGCTTTCTTT
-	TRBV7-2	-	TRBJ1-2	CASSTGQNYGYTF	TGTGCCAGCAGCACGGGACAAAACTATGGCTACACCTTC
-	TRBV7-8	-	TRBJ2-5	CASSFDPGLGETQYF	TGTGCCAGCAGCTTTGACCCAGGGTTAGGAGAGACCCAGTACTTC
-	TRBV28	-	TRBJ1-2	CASGLAQAGGYTF	TGTGCCAGCGGCCTGGCCCAGGCTGGTGGCTACACCTTC
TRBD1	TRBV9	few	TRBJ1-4	CASSEPGQHEKLFF	TGTGCCAGCAGCGAGCCGGGACAGCATGAAAAACTGTTTTTT
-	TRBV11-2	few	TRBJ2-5	CASSLGYGLGGTQYF	TGTGCCAGCAGCTTAGGGTACGGTCTCGGGGGGACCCAGTACTTC